Presented here are 24 T cell receptor beta chains from one specimen sequenced in a study of control samples from healthy donors and cancer patients. Clones were read by immunoSEQ multiplex PCR, and TCRdb kept only the in-frame ones, dropping some. The sample lists roughly 130,000 clones, about 94% seen once, with 3.5% to 4% in the top ten. The sample comprised blood. Receptors were obtained from a man between 25 and 39 years old in good health.

The V gene is TRBV9, the J gene TRBJ1-2; possible D gene TRBD1, 6 bases. This CDR3 is built from 15 residues. V lost 0 bases and J lost 5, with 14 bases in between. Germline V gene lookup returns CDR1 SGDLS and CDR2 YYNGEE. CDR3 nucleotides: TGTGCCAGCAGCGTAGGGCCAGGGGAGGGATATGGCTACACCTTC. Its protein is CASSVGPGEGYGYTF.

The chain recombines TRBV4-3 with TRBJ2-1; the D is unclear. The V gene lost 0 bases and the J gene lost 8 bases, with 14 bases spanning the gap. CDR1 and CDR2 from the germline V gene are LGHNA and YSLEER. The CDR3 extends over 15 amino acids. The chain's CDR3 is CASSQEGSPIYEQFF. The CDR3 coding sequence is TGCGCCAGCAGCCAAGAGGGGTCGCCAATTTATGAGCAGTTCTTC.

The genes are TRBV7-3 and TRBJ2-1; the D call may be TRBD1 or TRBD2 (6 bases each). Germline CDR1 is SGHTA and CDR2 is FQGTGA. This CDR3 has 13 residues. Trimming took off 8 bases at V and 7 bases at J, with 15 bases between the two ends. The CDR3 region has the DNA TGTGCCAGCGCGAACCGAGGGGGGAATGAGCAGTTCTTC. Translation: CASANRGGNEQFF.

V is TRBV6-2 or TRBV6-3 and J is TRBJ2-7, with a weak D call TRBD1 (5 bases). Trimming left V 3 bases short and J 0 bases short, with 9 bases between. Per germline, CDR1 MNHEY and CDR2 SVGEGT. The CDR3 totals 14 residues. The CDR3 protein is CASSYGASSYEQYF. The CDR3 DNA is TGTGCCAGCAGTTATGGGGCCAGCTCCTACGAGCAGTACTTC.

This sequence joins TRBV19 and TRBJ2-1; D gene unclear. The CDR3 consists of 13 residues. V was shortened by 7 bases and J by 8 bases, with 15 bases between the two germline ends. Germline CDR1 reads LNHDA; CDR2 reads SQIVND (reference sequence). The CDR3 sequence: CASTVKGMDEQFF. The DNA of the CDR3 is TGTGCCAGTACAGTGAAAGGGATGGATGAGCAGTTCTTC.

V gene TRBV6-5 combines with J gene TRBJ2-2; D possibly corresponds to TRBD1 (6 bases). The germline gives CDR1 MNHEY, CDR2 SVGAGI. V lost 1 base, J lost 6 bases, and 9 bases lay in between. The length of the CDR3 is 14 residues. The CDR3 region has the DNA TGTGCCAGCAGTTACTTACAGGGAGCCGGGGAGCTGTTTTTT. It is translated as CASSYLQGAGELFF.

The rearrangement links TRBV4-3 to TRBJ2-3, with 12 bases that match TRBD2. CDR1 LGHNA and CDR2 YSLEER come from the germline V gene. Trimming cost V 4 bases and J 6 bases; bases outside gene matches: 5. CDR3 length: 15 residues. The CDR3 here is CASSLGLAGLDTQYF. In DNA, the CDR3 is TGCGCCAGCAGCCTCGGACTAGCGGGGCTGGATACGCAGTATTTT.

The chain carries TRBV27 and TRBJ2-1; perhaps TRBD2 as D (6 bases). V lost 1 base and J 0 bases, leaving 22 bases between the germline ends. CDR3 size: 20 residues. The germline gives CDR1 MNHEY, CDR2 SMNVEV (reference sequence). CDR3 nucleotide sequence: TGTGCCAGCAGTTTATTCCCTACCGAACTAGCCCAGAGCTCCTACAATGAGCAGTTCTTC. This translates into CASSLFPTELAQSSYNEQFF.

The gene calls are TRBV28 and TRBJ1-5; TRBD1 matches 8 bases. The J segment lost 4 bases and the V segment lost 4 bases, leaving 6 bases of the junction unmatched. From germline, CDR1 is MDHEN and CDR2 SYDVKM. This CDR3 spans 15 amino acids. DNA for the CDR3: TGTGCCAGCAGTTCCAGGGGGCTAGGGAATCAGCCCCAGCATTTT. It yields the protein CASSSRGLGNQPQHF.

The CDR3 spells CASSQAGGWSAPLHF. The CDR3 DNA reads TGTGCCAGCAGCCAAGCAGGGGGCTGGTCTGCGCCCCTCCACTTT. The chain uses TRBV3-1 (or the pseudogene TRBV3-2) and TRBJ1-6; TRBD1 aligns across 8 bases. The CDR3 extends over 15 amino acids. CDR1 is LGHDT and CDR2 is YNNKEL in the germline V gene (reference sequence). Germline trimming cut 1 base from V and 13 bases from J; bases unmatched to any gene: 9.

The rearrangement joins TRBV11-2 to TRBJ1-6; unclear D gene. V lost 3 bases and J 12 bases, leaving 9 bases between the germline ends. Germline loops: CDR1 SGHAT, CDR2 FQNNGV. This CDR3 region has 12 residues. CDR3 amino acids: CASSFNSGPLHF. CDR3 DNA: TGTGCCAGCAGCTTCAACAGTGGACCCCTCCACTTT.

The chain links TRBV4-2 to TRBJ2-1; 13 bases map to TRBD2. The V segment lost 4 bases and the J segment 3 bases; nucleotides outside the gene matches: 3. This CDR3 comprises 16 residues. Germline CDR1 is LGHNA and CDR2 is YNFKEQ. The DNA of the CDR3 is TGTGCCAGCAGCCGTACTAGCGGGGGGGGCTACAATGAGCAGTTCTTC. The encoded protein is CASSRTSGGGYNEQFF.

The chain is built from TRBV6-2 or TRBV6-3 and TRBJ2-7; weak D call: TRBD1 (6 bases). This CDR3 comprises 14 residues. V lost 5 bases and J lost 2, with 13 bases in between. In germline, CDR1 is MNHEY, CDR2 SVGEGT. CDR3 nucleotides: TGTGCCAGCAGTCAAGACAGGCAGCCCTACGAGCAGTACTTC. Translation gives CASSQDRQPYEQYF.

The CDR3 loop reads CASSAVGQRDKNIQYF. CDR3 DNA sequence: TGTGCCAGCAGTGCGGTGGGACAGCGGGACAAAAACATTCAGTACTTC. The chain carries TRBV6-1 and TRBJ2-4, with D tentatively TRBD1 or TRBD2 (7 bases each). The CDR3 totals 16 residues. Looked up from germline, CDR1 is MNHNS and CDR2 is SASEGT. V was cut by 4 bases and J by 3 bases, with 16 bases left in between.

To note about this clone: Additional DNA sequences in this sample encode the identical CDR3. This chain connects TRBV28 to TRBJ1-5; 7 bases are shared with TRBD1. The junction had 8 bases not matched to a gene; V was cut back by 1 base and J by 5 bases. The CDR3 covers 16 residues. Germline V gene sequence: CDR1 MDHEN, CDR2 SYDVKM. The CDR3 bases are TGTGCCAGCAGTTTATTCCAGGGGGGATTTTATCAGCCCCAGCATTTT. Translation: CASSLFQGGFYQPQHF.

The J gene is TRBJ2-3, the V gene TRBV6-5; 7 nucleotides match TRBD1. V dropped 0 bases and J dropped 2; count of bases not matched to a gene: 5. The CDR3 sequence is 16 residues long. Per the germline V gene, CDR1 is MNHEY and CDR2 is SVGAGI. The CDR3 sequence is CASSYSRDSNTDTQYF. CDR3 in DNA: TGTGCCAGCAGTTACTCCCGGGACAGCAACACAGATACGCAGTATTTT.

The CDR3 here is CASSIQGAGEKLFF. For the CDR3, the DNA is TGCGCCAGCAGCATACAGGGGGCAGGGGAAAAACTGTTTTTT. The chain has TRBV5-1 and TRBJ1-4; TRBD1 matches at 9 bases. With 4 bases clipped from V and 8 bases from J, the junction kept 6 bases outside the gene matches. The CDR3 loop spans 14 amino acids. Per the germline V gene, CDR1 is SGHRS and CDR2 is YFSETQ.

The chain links TRBV9 to TRBJ2-1; 9 nucleotides line up with TRBD1. CDR1 SGDLS and CDR2 YYNGEE come from the germline V gene. The CDR3 extends over 20 amino acids. V trimming: 0 bases; J trimming: 0 bases; junction bases outside the gene matches: 13. CDR3 loop: CASSVGSGQGIVSSYNEQFF. CDR3 sequence (DNA): TGTGCCAGCAGCGTAGGATCCGGACAGGGGATTGTAAGCTCCTACAATGAGCAGTTCTTC.

The rearrangement links TRBV7-9 to TRBJ1-1; D is possibly TRBD1 (6 bases). V was shortened by 1 base and J by 1 base, with 13 bases between the two germline ends. The CDR3 sequence is 16 residues long. Looked up from germline, CDR1 is SEHNR and CDR2 is FQNEAQ (reference sequence). CDR3: CASSLGPDRGNTEAFF. CDR3 nucleotides: TGTGCCAGCAGCTTAGGACCGGACAGAGGGAACACTGAAGCTTTCTTT.

The CDR3 loop is CASSLADRGLSGYTF. The CDR3, as DNA: TGTGCCAGCAGCTTAGCAGACAGGGGGCTCTCTGGCTACACCTTC. This rearrangement joins TRBV7-9 to TRBJ1-2; TRBD1 agrees at 10 bases. The trim removed 0 bases at V and 7 bases at J, leaving 5 bases unmatched. CDR1 is SEHNR, CDR2 FQNEAQ, per germline (reference sequence). The CDR3 totals 15 residues.

V usage is TRBV5-5 and J usage is TRBJ2-5; 12 bases align to TRBD2. The CDR3 is 16 residues long. Trimming cost V 4 bases and J 1 base; bases outside gene matches: 5. CDR1 and CDR2 (germline): SGHKS, YYEKEE (reference sequence). DNA for the CDR3: TGTGCCAGCAGCATCACTAGCGGGGGGAGCCAAGAGACCCAGTACTTC. This encodes CASSITSGGSQETQYF. The full variable domain, with the rest looked up from reference TRBV5-5 and TRBJ2-5, is DAGVTQSPTHLIKTRGQQVTLRCSPISGHKSVSWYQQVLGQGPQFIFQYYEKEERGRGNFPDRFSARQFPNYSSELNVNALLLGDSALYLCASSITSGGSQETQYFGPGTRLLVL.

The genes are TRBV2 and TRBJ1-5; 9 bases are shared with TRBD1. The ends lost 5 bases at V and 1 base at J; junction bases unmatched: 3. The CDR3 runs 15 residues. The germline gives CDR1 SNHLY, CDR2 FYNNEI. This chain's CDR3 is CASSPGTGSNQPQHF. CDR3 nucleotides: TGTGCCAGCAGTCCCGGGACAGGGAGCAATCAGCCCCAGCATTTT.

The chain carries TRBV6-6 and TRBJ1-2; D uncertain. V lost 5 bases and J lost 2, with 3 bases in between. There are 11 residues in the CDR3. Germline assignment: CDR1 MNHNY and CDR2 SVGAGI (reference sequence). This CDR3 is CASSTNYGYTF. The CDR3 nucleotides read TGTGCCAGCAGTACAAACTATGGCTACACCTTC.

This clone was recorded once. The rearrangement links TRBV9 to TRBJ2-5, with D possibly matching TRBD1 (5 bases). The germline V gene has CDR1 SGDLS and CDR2 YYNGEE. The CDR3 sequence is 15 residues long. V gave up 0 bases and J gave up 3 bases, with 12 bases separating them. CDR3 residues: CASSVGGRAEETQYF. The CDR3 DNA sequence: TGTGCCAGCAGCGTAGGGGGCAGGGCTGAAGAGACCCAGTACTTC.